Included here is one T cell receptor (beta chain) sequence, with context. The data stem from a study of blood T cell repertoires in COVID-19. At the level of the study: Whether acute or convalescent, the COVID-19 samples came from the United States, Italy and Spain. Nucleic acid was either cDNA or gDNA, and it came from T cells, B-cell-depleted T cells, or PBMCs.

As processed by the authors: Reference gene primer amplification yielded estimated nucleated cell counts. Sequencing was performed with immunoSEQ multiplex PCR; in TCRdb, only in-frame clones are kept and a portion is missing. That table furnishes V, J and clone size, whereas the DNA furnished D and trimming. The sample gives about 250,000 clones, 70% to 90% of which show up once; approximately 1.4% is in the top ten. CDR1 and CDR2 from the germline V gene are MNHEY and SVGEGT. V lost 2 bases and J 7 bases, leaving 15 bases between the germline ends. The CDR3 spans 15 residues. This sequence was found in an elderly man with acute or convalescent COVID-19. The sequenced material came from peripheral blood. The chain joins TRBV6-2 or TRBV6-3 to TRBJ1-3; no clear D. CDR3 bases: TGTGCCAGCAGTTACGAGAGTCTTGCCTGGAACACCATATATTTT. It specifies CASSYESLAWNTIYF.